The rows below give T cell receptor beta chains drawn from one sample of a study of T-cell memory formation after mild COVID-19. TCRdb re-derived calls from the 5' RACE reads in MiXCR, one entry per CDR3 protein. The table shows about 180,000 distinct CDR3 sequences, with about 18% occurring only once. Sequenced input: PBMCs or a T cell subset sorted from them (not recorded which). Every receptor here comes from a man between 18 and 29 years old who had mild COVID-19 (a few samples of this study predate the infection). Cell type and time point are not known. Each CDR3 is given with its conserved first and last residue. Each record gives: J gene, V gene, D gene, CDR3 protein. D genes are given only for firm matches.

j_call: TRBJ1-2
v_call: TRBV7-3
d_call: NA
cdr3_aa: CASSQAGRYGYTF

j_call: TRBJ2-3
v_call: TRBV7-2
d_call: NA
cdr3_aa: CASRIQADTQYF

j_call: TRBJ1-2
v_call: TRBV3-1
d_call: NA
cdr3_aa: CASSRSIGGANYGYTF

j_call: TRBJ1-2
v_call: TRBV11-2
d_call: TRBD1
cdr3_aa: CASSPGGNYGYTF

j_call: TRBJ1-4
v_call: TRBV20-1
d_call: TRBD1
cdr3_aa: CSAFDRGEKLFF

j_call: TRBJ2-5
v_call: TRBV5-1
d_call: NA
cdr3_aa: CASSELVRETQYF

j_call: TRBJ1-1
v_call: TRBV6-4
d_call: NA
cdr3_aa: CASRDAISGEAFF

j_call: TRBJ2-5
v_call: TRBV7-2
d_call: NA
cdr3_aa: CASSKIPSETQYF

j_call: TRBJ2-1
v_call: TRBV6-5
d_call: TRBD1
cdr3_aa: CASSLERGQGIRLFF

j_call: TRBJ1-6
v_call: TRBV5-1
d_call: NA
cdr3_aa: CASSPDAGRYSPLHF

j_call: TRBJ2-5
v_call: TRBV5-1
d_call: NA
cdr3_aa: CASSSHRVQETQYF

j_call: TRBJ1-5
v_call: TRBV19
d_call: NA
cdr3_aa: CASRGEVAQHF

j_call: TRBJ1-1
v_call: TRBV25-1
d_call: TRBD1
cdr3_aa: CASSEPTGDAFF

j_call: TRBJ1-2
v_call: TRBV9
d_call: NA
cdr3_aa: CASSVESGYGYTF

j_call: TRBJ2-3
v_call: TRBV29-1
d_call: TRBD2
cdr3_aa: CSGDYGAGGPPDTQYF